The present entry profiles one TCR beta chain with its context. Its cognate antigen has yet to be identified. Qualities for individual bases were not recorded, and no much larger clone is one base off. This entry belongs to a study of blood T cell repertoires in COVID-19 (dated by TCRdb to between 2020 and 2021). About the study as a whole: Samples from collaborators originated in the United States, Italy and Spain and spanned both the acute and convalescent phases of COVID-19. The material from the prospective study consisted of cDNA or gDNA derived from T cells, B-cell-depleted T cells, or PBMCs. Subjects who had been exposed to COVID-19, were actively infected with it, or had recovered from it provided the deeply sampled blood TCRbeta repertoires that made up the dataset. A freely available public database, intended as a resource for researchers studying the immune response to SARS-CoV-2, is where the repertoires were released. The samples were drawn from the first 160 participants of the ongoing ImmuneRACE study and from more than 1,000 subjects provided by 6 global collaborators. Nearly every sample came with metadata listing a de-identified subject ID, COVID-19 status, age in years and sex. Where available, HLA class I and class II types were taken from metadata supplied by the sample provider and were not determined by assay-based typing. Study-level results and caveats: How much clinical and demographic metadata was included differed by source and by participant, and the metadata was provided uncurated.

In the prospective study, participants were 18 to 89 years old, resided in under 30 geographic areas of the United States, and were enrolled through a virtual design. In the prospective study, cohorts were assigned on the basis of participant-reported clinical history obtained from a screening survey and a study questionnaire. Each participant in the prospective study had whole blood, serum and a nasopharyngeal or oropharyngeal swab collected by mobile phlebotomists. Prospective study participants could optionally give additional blood draws and questionnaires over an approximately 2-month period. Blood samples from the prospective study were shipped frozen or at room temperature prior to DNA extraction. The germline V end is reduced by 3 bases and the J end by 9 bases; junction bases left unmatched: 8. From the germline V gene (reference sequence), CDR1 is LNHDA and CDR2 is SQIVND. Taken from cysteine to phenylalanine, the CDR3 has 15 residues. This entry keeps only the CDR3 DNA: 45 bases, framed from base 1.

The immunoSEQ Assay, a bias-controlled multiplex PCR, was used to amplify TCRbeta CDR3 regions from genomic DNA. For the original study's pipeline: The number of nucleated cells in each sample was estimated from the amplification of reference gene primers within the assay. To quantify the absolute abundance of each unique TCRbeta CDR3 rearrangement, sequence reads were collapsed and filtered. For each sample, productive Simpson clonality was calculated by taking the square root of Simpson's diversity index across productive rearrangements. TCRdb stores this immuneACCESS table with in-frame sequences only. Part of the clones is absent; in the studies checked, under half of the shortfall reflects unresolved V genes, and no reason is known for the rest. V, J and clone size are those of that table, while D and trimming were read from the DNA. The sample table shows about 340,000 clones, and around 86% are seen once. Roughly 4% of the sample goes to the ten largest clones.

The TCR was taken from a woman aged 40-49 years with acute COVID-19. Sequencing input: PBMCs or T cells enriched from blood (not recorded which). The chain is encoded by TRBV19 joined to TRBJ1-6; 7 nucleotides in the junction match TRBD1. CDR3 reads: CASSIGTGAGSPLHF. The DNA is TGTGCCAGTAGTATTGGAACAGGGGCGGGTTCACCCCTCCACTTT.